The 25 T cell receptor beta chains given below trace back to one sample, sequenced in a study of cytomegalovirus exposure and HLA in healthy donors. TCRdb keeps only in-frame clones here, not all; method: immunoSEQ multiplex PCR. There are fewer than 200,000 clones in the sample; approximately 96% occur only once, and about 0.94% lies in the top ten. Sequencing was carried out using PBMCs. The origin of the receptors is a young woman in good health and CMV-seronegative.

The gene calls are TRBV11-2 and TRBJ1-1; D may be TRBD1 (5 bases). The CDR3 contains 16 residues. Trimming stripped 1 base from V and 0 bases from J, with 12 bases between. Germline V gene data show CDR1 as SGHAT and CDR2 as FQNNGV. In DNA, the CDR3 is TGTGCCAGCAGCTTAGTAATGGGGCAGGTGAACACTGAAGCTTTCTTT. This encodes CASSLVMGQVNTEAFF.

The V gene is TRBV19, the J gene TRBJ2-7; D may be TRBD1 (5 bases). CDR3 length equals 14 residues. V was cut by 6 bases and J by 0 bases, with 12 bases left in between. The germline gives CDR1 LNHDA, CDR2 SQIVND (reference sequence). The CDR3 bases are TGTGCCAGTAGAGTGACAGTAAGCTCCTACGAGCAGTACTTC. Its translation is CASRVTVSSYEQYF. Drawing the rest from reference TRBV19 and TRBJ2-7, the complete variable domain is DGGITQSPKYLFRKEGQNVTLSCEQNLNHDAMYWYRQDPGQGLRLIYYSQIVNDFQKGDIAEGYSVSREKKESFPLTVTSAQKNPTAFYLCASRVTVSSYEQYFGPGTRLTVT.

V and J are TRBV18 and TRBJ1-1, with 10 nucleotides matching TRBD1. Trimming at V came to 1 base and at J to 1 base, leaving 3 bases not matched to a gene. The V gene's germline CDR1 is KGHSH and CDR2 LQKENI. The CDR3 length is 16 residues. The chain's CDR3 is CASSPLTGGQNTEAFF. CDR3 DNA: TGTGCCAGCTCACCACTGACAGGGGGCCAGAACACTGAAGCTTTCTTT.

The CDR3 DNA is TGTGCCAGCAGCTTAAGCGGGGGCACAGATACGCAGTATTTT. The encoded protein is CASSLSGGTDTQYF. J is TRBJ2-3 and V is TRBV7-2; 7 bases line up with TRBD2. Germline assignment: CDR1 SGHTA and CDR2 FQGNSA. The CDR3 is 14 residues long. Germline trimming cut 2 bases from V and 1 base from J; bases unmatched to any gene: 0.

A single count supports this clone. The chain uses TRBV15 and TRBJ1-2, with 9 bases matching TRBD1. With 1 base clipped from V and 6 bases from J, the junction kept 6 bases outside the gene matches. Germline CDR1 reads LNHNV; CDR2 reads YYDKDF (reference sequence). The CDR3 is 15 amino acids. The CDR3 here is CATSRGRQGVDGYTF. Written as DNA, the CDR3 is TGTGCCACCAGCAGAGGGAGACAGGGGGTTGATGGCTACACCTTC.

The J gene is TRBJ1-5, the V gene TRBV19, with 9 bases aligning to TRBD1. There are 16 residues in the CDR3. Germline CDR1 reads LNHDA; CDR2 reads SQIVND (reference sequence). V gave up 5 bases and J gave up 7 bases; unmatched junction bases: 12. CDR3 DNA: TGTGCCAGTAGTGGATACCGGGACAGGGTTCGGCAGCCCCAGCATTTT. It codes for CASSGYRDRVRQPQHF. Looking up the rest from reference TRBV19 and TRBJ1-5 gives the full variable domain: DGGITQSPKYLFRKEGQNVTLSCEQNLNHDAMYWYRQDPGQGLRLIYYSQIVNDFQKGDIAEGYSVSREKKESFPLTVTSAQKNPTAFYLCASSGYRDRVRQPQHFGDGTRLSIL.

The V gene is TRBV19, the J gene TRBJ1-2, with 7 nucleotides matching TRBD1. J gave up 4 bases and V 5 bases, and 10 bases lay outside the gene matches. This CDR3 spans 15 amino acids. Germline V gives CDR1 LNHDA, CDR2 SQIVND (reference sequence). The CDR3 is CASSDTGTASYGYTF. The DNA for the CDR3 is TGTGCCAGTAGTGACACCGGGACAGCTTCCTATGGCTACACCTTC.

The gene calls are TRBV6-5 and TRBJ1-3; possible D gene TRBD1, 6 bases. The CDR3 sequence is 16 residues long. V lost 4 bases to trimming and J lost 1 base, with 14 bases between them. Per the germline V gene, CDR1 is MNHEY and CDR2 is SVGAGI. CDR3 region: CASSSQGRYSGNTIYF. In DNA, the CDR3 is TGTGCCAGCAGTTCACAGGGCCGTTATTCTGGAAACACCATATATTTT.

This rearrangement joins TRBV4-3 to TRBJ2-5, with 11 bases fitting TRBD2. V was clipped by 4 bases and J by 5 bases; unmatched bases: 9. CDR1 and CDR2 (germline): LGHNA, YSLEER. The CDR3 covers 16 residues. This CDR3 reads CASSLFSGGEGETQYF. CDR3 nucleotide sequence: TGCGCCAGCAGCCTTTTTAGCGGGGGGGAGGGGGAGACCCAGTACTTC.

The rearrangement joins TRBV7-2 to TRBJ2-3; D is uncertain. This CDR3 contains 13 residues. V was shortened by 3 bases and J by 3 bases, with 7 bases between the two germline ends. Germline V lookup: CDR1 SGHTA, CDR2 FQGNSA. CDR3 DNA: TGTGCCAGCAGCTTGGAGAGGACAGATACGCAGTATTTT. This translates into CASSLERTDTQYF. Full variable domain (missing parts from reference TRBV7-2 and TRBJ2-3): GAGVSQSPSNKVTEKGKDVELRCDPISGHTALYWYRQSLGQGLEFLIYFQGNSAPDKSGLPSDRFSAERTGGSVSTLTIQRTQQEDSAVYLCASSLERTDTQYFGPGTRLTVL.

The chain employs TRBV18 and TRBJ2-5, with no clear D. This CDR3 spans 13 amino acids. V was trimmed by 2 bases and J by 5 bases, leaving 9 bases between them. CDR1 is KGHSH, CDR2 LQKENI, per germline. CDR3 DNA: TGTGCCAGCTCACCAAATCTAATGGAGACCCAGTACTTC. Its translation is CASSPNLMETQYF.

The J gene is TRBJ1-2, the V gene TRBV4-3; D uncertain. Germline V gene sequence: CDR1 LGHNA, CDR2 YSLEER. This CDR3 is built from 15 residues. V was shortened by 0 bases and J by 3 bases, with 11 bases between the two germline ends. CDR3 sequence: CASSQDGPGDYGYTF. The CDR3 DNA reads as TGCGCCAGCAGCCAAGACGGGCCGGGAGACTATGGCTACACCTTC.

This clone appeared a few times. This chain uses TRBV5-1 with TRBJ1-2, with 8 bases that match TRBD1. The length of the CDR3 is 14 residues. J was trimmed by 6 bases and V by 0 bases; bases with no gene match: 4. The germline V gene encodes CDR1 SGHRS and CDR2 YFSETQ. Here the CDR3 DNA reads TGCGCCAGCAGCTTGGAGACAGGGGTCCATGGCTACACCTTC. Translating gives CASSLETGVHGYTF.

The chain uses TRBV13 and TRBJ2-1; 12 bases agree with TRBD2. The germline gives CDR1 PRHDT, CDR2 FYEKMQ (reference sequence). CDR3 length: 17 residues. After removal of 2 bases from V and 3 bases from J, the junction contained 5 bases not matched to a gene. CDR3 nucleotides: TGTGCCAGCAGCTTACTCCTAGCGGGGGGGCTCTACAATGAGCAGTTCTTC. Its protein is CASSLLLAGGLYNEQFF.

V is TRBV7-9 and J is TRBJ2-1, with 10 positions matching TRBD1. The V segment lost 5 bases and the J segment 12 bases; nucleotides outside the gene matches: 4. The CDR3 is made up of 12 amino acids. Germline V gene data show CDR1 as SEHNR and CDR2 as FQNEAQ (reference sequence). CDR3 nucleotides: TGTGCCAGCAGCCTCGGACAGGGGGGGCAGTTCTTC. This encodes CASSLGQGGQFF.

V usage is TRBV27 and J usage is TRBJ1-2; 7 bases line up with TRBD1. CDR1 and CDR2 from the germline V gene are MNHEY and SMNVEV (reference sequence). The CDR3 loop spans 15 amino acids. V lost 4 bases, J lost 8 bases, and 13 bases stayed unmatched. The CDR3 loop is CASSWDRTQERGYTF. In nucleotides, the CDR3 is TGTGCCAGCAGTTGGGACAGAACACAAGAGCGGGGCTACACCTTC.

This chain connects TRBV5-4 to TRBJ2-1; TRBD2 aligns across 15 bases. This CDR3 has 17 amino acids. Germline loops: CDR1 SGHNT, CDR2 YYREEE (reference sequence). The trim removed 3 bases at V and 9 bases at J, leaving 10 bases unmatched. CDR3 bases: TGTGCCAGCAGCTCGAGCCTTGGACTAGCGGGGGGGCGTGAGCAGTTCTTC. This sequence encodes CASSSSLGLAGGREQFF.

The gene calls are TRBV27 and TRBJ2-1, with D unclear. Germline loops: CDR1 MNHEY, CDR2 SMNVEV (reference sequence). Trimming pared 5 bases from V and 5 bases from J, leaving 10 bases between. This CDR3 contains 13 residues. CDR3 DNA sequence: TGTGCCAGCAGTCCCCCCCTCCACAATGAGCAGTTCTTC. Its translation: CASSPPLHNEQFF.

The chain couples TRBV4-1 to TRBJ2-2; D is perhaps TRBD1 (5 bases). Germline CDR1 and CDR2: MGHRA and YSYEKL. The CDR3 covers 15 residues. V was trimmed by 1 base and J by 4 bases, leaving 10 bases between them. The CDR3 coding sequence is TGCGCCAGCAGCCAAGGTCCAGGGTCCACCGGGGAGCTGTTTTTT. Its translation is CASSQGPGSTGELFF.

The CDR3 loop reads CASRPRGLASYNEQFF. The CDR3 DNA reads as TGTGCCAGTAGACCCCGAGGACTAGCTTCCTACAATGAGCAGTTCTTC. The V call is TRBV19, the J call TRBJ2-1; 8 bases match TRBD2. Germline V lookup: CDR1 LNHDA, CDR2 SQIVND (reference sequence). Trimming removed 6 bases from V and 1 base from J; junction bases left unmatched: 8. This CDR3 is 16 amino acids long.

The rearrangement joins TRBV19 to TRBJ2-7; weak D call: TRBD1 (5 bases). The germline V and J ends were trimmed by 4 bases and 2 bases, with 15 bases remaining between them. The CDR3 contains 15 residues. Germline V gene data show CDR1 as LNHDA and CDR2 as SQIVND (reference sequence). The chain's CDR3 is CASSNLAQQAYEQYF. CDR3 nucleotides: TGTGCCAGTAGTAATTTGGCACAACAGGCCTACGAGCAGTACTTC.

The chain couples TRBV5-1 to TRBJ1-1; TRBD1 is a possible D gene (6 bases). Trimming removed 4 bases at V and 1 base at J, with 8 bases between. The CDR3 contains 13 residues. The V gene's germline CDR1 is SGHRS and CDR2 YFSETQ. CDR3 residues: CASSRGSNTEAFF. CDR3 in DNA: TGCGCCAGCAGCAGGGGGTCGAACACTGAAGCTTTCTTT.

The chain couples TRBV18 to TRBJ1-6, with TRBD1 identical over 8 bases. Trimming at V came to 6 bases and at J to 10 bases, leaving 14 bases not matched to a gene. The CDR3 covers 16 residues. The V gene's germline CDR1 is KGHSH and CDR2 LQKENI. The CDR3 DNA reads TGTGCCAGCTCCGGACAAATGACAGGGGAAGGATCACCCCTCCACTTT. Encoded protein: CASSGQMTGEGSPLHF.

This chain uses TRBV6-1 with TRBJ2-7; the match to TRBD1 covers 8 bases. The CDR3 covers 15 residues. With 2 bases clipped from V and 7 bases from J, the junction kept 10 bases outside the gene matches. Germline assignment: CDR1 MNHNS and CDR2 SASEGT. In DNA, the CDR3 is TGTGCCAGCAGTGAAAGGGGGTGGACAGGGATAGAGCAGTACTTC. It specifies CASSERGWTGIEQYF.

The CDR3 loop is CASSLAVRGGSTDTQYF. As DNA, the CDR3 is TGTGCCAGCAGCTTAGCGGTTAGGGGGGGCAGCACAGATACGCAGTATTTT. The V gene is TRBV7-6, the J gene TRBJ2-3; D possibly corresponds to TRBD2 (7 bases). This CDR3 is 17 amino acids long. The V gene's germline CDR1 is SGHVS and CDR2 FNYEAQ. Between the trimmed V and J ends, which lost 0 bases and 0 bases, there was a span of 13 bases.